What follows are 32 T cell receptor beta chains derived from one specimen sequenced in a study of shared T cell receptors in the human thymus. This table comes from immunoSEQ multiplex PCR, and its TCRdb copy is limited to in-frame clones, with some not included. The sample lists 500,000 to 850,000 clones, 87% occurring once. This sample also belongs to another study, concerning human thymus T cells.

The material sequenced was thymocytes. These receptors were obtained from a boy under three years old with a congenital heart defect.

V gene TRBV28 combines with J gene TRBJ1-1, with a tentative D call TRBD1 (6 bases). The V gene lost 7 bases and the J gene lost 0 bases, with 18 bases spanning the gap. The CDR3 runs to 16 residues. The germline CDR1 and CDR2 sequences are MDHEN and SYDVKM. The CDR3 coding sequence is TGTGCCAGCACCACAATTCCGGGACACATGAACACTGAAGCTTTCTTT. Protein: CASTTIPGHMNTEAFF.

This chain uses TRBV7-6 with TRBJ2-3, with 9 bases aligning to TRBD2. Unmatched junction bases numbered 4, after V lost 5 bases and J lost 1 base. This CDR3 region has 15 residues. Germline CDR1 is SGHVS and CDR2 is FNYEAQ. The CDR3 nucleotides read TGTGCCAGCAGCCTCCTAGCGGGGCGCACAGATACGCAGTATTTT. This gives the protein CASSLLAGRTDTQYF.

The chain combines TRBV27 with TRBJ2-3; TRBD2 matches 10 bases. Trimming at V came to 8 bases and at J to 6 bases, leaving 23 bases not matched to a gene. Germline loops: CDR1 MNHEY, CDR2 SMNVEV (reference sequence). This CDR3 has 19 amino acids. CDR3 in DNA: TGTGCCAGCGCGCTGTTAAACCCCACGATAGCGGGGGGCGACGATACGCAGTATTTT. Its protein is CASALLNPTIAGGDDTQYF.

The chain links TRBV30 to TRBJ2-2; 12 bases are shared with TRBD2. The trim removed 0 bases at V and 3 bases at J, leaving 8 bases unmatched. This CDR3 spans 18 amino acids. Germline loops: CDR1 GTSNPN, CDR2 SVGIG (reference sequence). This CDR3 is CAWSVLTSGSRYTGELFF. The CDR3 DNA is TGTGCCTGGAGTGTACTGACTAGCGGGAGCCGATACACCGGGGAGCTGTTTTTT.

CDR3: CAIKRTDTGDTGELFF. For the CDR3, the DNA is TGTGCCATCAAACGGACGGATACAGGAGACACCGGGGAGCTGTTTTTT. This chain joins TRBV10-3 and TRBJ2-2; possibly TRBD1 for D (5 bases). Germline CDR1 is ENHRY and CDR2 is SYGVKD. This CDR3 contains 16 residues. Between the trimmed V and J ends, which lost 7 bases and 3 bases, there was a span of 18 bases.

DNA for the CDR3: TGTGCTAGTGGTTTGGACACAGGGACAGCCGAGCAGTACTTC. Translating gives CASGLDTGTAEQYF. The J gene is TRBJ2-7, the V gene TRBV12-5; TRBD1 aligns across 7 bases. The CDR3 runs 14 residues. Germline V gene sequence: CDR1 LGHNT, CDR2 FRNRAP. V lost 1 base, J lost 6 bases, and 6 bases stayed unmatched.

This chain joins TRBV10-2 and TRBJ2-1; 9 nucleotides align to TRBD2. After removal of 6 bases from V and 4 bases from J, the junction contained 13 bases not matched to a gene. CDR1 is WSHSY, CDR2 SAAADI, per germline. The CDR3 has 17 amino acids. CDR3 DNA sequence: TGCGCCAGCAGGCAGAGTCTAGCGGGGACCTTGTACAATGAGCAGTTCTTC. The encoded protein is CASRQSLAGTLYNEQFF.

This sequence joins TRBV2 and TRBJ2-5; D is possibly TRBD1 (5 bases). V lost 5 bases to trimming and J lost 3 bases, with 10 bases between them. CDR1 is SNHLY and CDR2 is FYNNEI in the germline V gene. This CDR3 comprises 13 residues. The CDR3 nucleotides are TGTGCCAGCAGTATAATGACAGAAGAGACCCAGTACTTC. It is translated as CASSIMTEETQYF.

The chain links TRBV7-2 to TRBJ2-3; 9 bases fit TRBD1. J lost 3 bases, V lost 0 bases, and 4 bases had no gene match. Germline assignment: CDR1 SGHTA and CDR2 FQGNSA. This CDR3 has 16 residues. CDR3 nucleotide sequence: TGTGCCAGCAGCTTAGCCGGGACAGGGAGAACAGATACGCAGTATTTT. Its protein is CASSLAGTGRTDTQYF.

V usage is TRBV9 and J usage is TRBJ2-2, with 14 bases lining up with TRBD2. The CDR3 spans 17 residues. Germline V gives CDR1 SGDLS, CDR2 YYNGEE. V gave up 2 bases and J gave up 6 bases; unmatched junction bases: 6. The CDR3: CASSVGLAGGTAGELFF. CDR3 nucleotides: TGTGCCAGCAGCGTCGGACTAGCGGGAGGAACAGCCGGGGAGCTGTTTTTT.

V usage is TRBV9 and J usage is TRBJ2-7; D is possibly TRBD2 (5 bases). This CDR3 has 14 residues. Germline V lookup: CDR1 SGDLS, CDR2 YYNGEE. V was trimmed by 0 bases and J by 3 bases, leaving 10 bases between them. CDR3 region: CASSVEVAGYEQYF. In nucleotides, the CDR3 is TGTGCCAGCAGCGTAGAGGTCGCGGGCTACGAGCAGTACTTC.

J is TRBJ1-2 and V is TRBV11-2; 8 nucleotides agree with TRBD1. J gave up 4 bases and V 1 base, and 8 bases lay outside the gene matches. The germline CDR1 and CDR2 sequences are SGHAT and FQNNGV. The CDR3 covers 16 residues. The CDR3 region has the DNA TGTGCCAGCAGCTTAGGATCGACAGGGGCGACCTATGGCTACACCTTC. This codes for CASSLGSTGATYGYTF.

V usage is TRBV4-3 and J usage is TRBJ2-7, with no clear D. V shed 0 bases and J shed 2 bases, with 11 bases lying between them. Germline V lookup: CDR1 LGHNA, CDR2 YSLEER. The CDR3 runs 15 residues. This CDR3 reads CASSQEWSRTYEQYF. DNA of the CDR3: TGCGCCAGCAGCCAAGAATGGTCGCGGACCTACGAGCAGTACTTC.

In this sample, this clone turned up once. This chain joins TRBV27 and TRBJ2-7, with 7 bases matching TRBD1. The V gene's germline CDR1 is MNHEY and CDR2 SMNVEV (reference sequence). CDR3 length equals 15 residues. The junction had 13 bases not matched to a gene; V was cut back by 5 bases and J by 6 bases. The CDR3 sequence: CASSPKGQGVCEQYF. The CDR3 bases are TGTGCCAGCAGTCCCAAGGGGCAGGGGGTCTGCGAGCAGTACTTC.

V is TRBV15 and J is TRBJ2-3; possible D gene TRBD1, 5 bases. V dropped 6 bases and J dropped 5 bases, with 12 bases sitting between them. The CDR3 totals 13 residues. CDR1 is LNHNV, CDR2 YYDKDF, per germline (reference sequence). CDR3 protein: CATRGRVLDTQYF. The CDR3 nucleotides are TGTGCCACCAGGGGCAGGGTTTTAGATACGCAGTATTTT.

The V call is TRBV9, the J call TRBJ1-2; the match to TRBD1 covers 7 bases. Trimming cost V 7 bases and J 3 bases; bases outside gene matches: 12. Germline loops: CDR1 SGDLS, CDR2 YYNGEE. The CDR3 sequence is 15 residues long. The DNA of the CDR3 is TGTGCCAGCCAATTCTTGTCTGGGACAGACTATGGCTACACCTTC. This codes for CASQFLSGTDYGYTF. Full variable domain (missing parts from reference TRBV9 and TRBJ1-2): DSGVTQTPKHLITATGQRVTLRCSPRSGDLSVYWYQQSLDQGLQFLIQYYNGEERAKGNILERFSAQQFPDLHSELNLSSLELGDSALYFCASQFLSGTDYGYTFGSGTRLTVV.

V gene TRBV30 combines with J gene TRBJ2-1, with TRBD2 identical over 10 bases. The CDR3 runs to 20 residues. The junction had 21 bases not matched to a gene; V was cut back by 1 base and J by 6 bases. CDR1 is GTSNPN and CDR2 is SVGIG in the germline V gene (reference sequence). The chain's CDR3 is CAWSAPTGLASPRGVNEQFF. The CDR3 DNA follows: TGTGCCTGGAGTGCCCCCACGGGACTAGCGTCCCCCAGGGGAGTCAATGAGCAGTTCTTC.

This clone showed up just once. The chain carries TRBV5-1 and TRBJ2-7; tentatively, D is TRBD2 (5 bases). The CDR3 extends over 16 amino acids. Germline lookup yields CDR1 SGHRS and CDR2 YFSETQ. Trimming pared 0 bases from V and 2 bases from J, leaving 15 bases between. CDR3 amino acids: CASSLAGRAITYEQYF. CDR3 bases: TGCGCCAGCAGCTTGGCCGGGCGGGCGATAACCTACGAGCAGTACTTC. Full variable domain (rest looked up from reference TRBV5-1 and TRBJ2-7): KAGVTQTPRYLIKTRGQQVTLSCSPISGHRSVSWYQQTPGQGLQFLFEYFSETQRNKGNFPGRFSGRQFSNSRSEMNVSTLELGDSALYLCASSLAGRAITYEQYFGPGTRLTVT.

J is TRBJ2-3 and V is TRBV7-9; D is uncertain. The V and J ends lost 3 bases and 0 bases respectively, with 16 bases between them. Germline values: CDR1 SEHNR, CDR2 FQNEAQ (reference sequence). The CDR3 is 17 residues long. The CDR3 sequence is CASSFQPRRFSTDTQYF. The CDR3 nucleotides read TGTGCCAGCAGCTTCCAGCCTAGAAGGTTTAGCACAGATACGCAGTATTTT.

J is TRBJ2-1 and V is TRBV7-9; possible D gene TRBD2, 6 bases. V was clipped by 5 bases and J by 6 bases, with 17 bases between them. CDR1 SEHNR and CDR2 FQNEAQ come from the germline V gene (reference sequence). The CDR3 has 15 amino acids. The CDR3 DNA reads TGTGCCAGCAGCCCAGGGCGGAGGGCCCTCAATGAGCAGTTCTTC. Protein: CASSPGRRALNEQFF.

The J gene is TRBJ1-1, the V gene TRBV4-3; 9 bases agree with TRBD1. The CDR3 consists of 17 residues. CDR1 LGHNA and CDR2 YSLEER come from the germline V gene. J was trimmed by 3 bases and V by 0 bases; bases with no gene match: 8. This chain's CDR3 is CASSQDSRTGEYTEAFF. The CDR3 DNA sequence: TGCGCCAGCAGCCAAGATTCCCGGACAGGGGAATACACTGAAGCTTTCTTT.

This clone was observed a single time. Here the CDR3 DNA reads TGTGCCAGCAGTGTAGTAGCCCTAGCGGGTCGAGAGACCCAGTACTTC. This translates into CASSVVALAGRETQYF. This chain connects TRBV28 to TRBJ2-5; 8 bases fit TRBD2. The J segment lost 4 bases and the V segment lost 5 bases, leaving 12 bases of the junction unmatched. CDR1 MDHEN and CDR2 SYDVKM come from the germline V gene. The CDR3 is made up of 16 amino acids.

The rearrangement links TRBV5-1 to TRBJ1-2; 12 nucleotides match TRBD1. This CDR3 is 18 amino acids long. Germline V gene lookup returns CDR1 SGHRS and CDR2 YFSETQ. V lost 2 bases and J lost 5; bases outside the gene matches: 13. CDR3: CASSFASRDRGLEYGYTF. The CDR3 DNA reads TGCGCCAGCAGCTTCGCGTCCCGGGACAGGGGGCTCGAGTATGGCTACACCTTC.

The V call is TRBV28, the J call TRBJ1-5; the match to TRBD1 covers 9 bases. Germline lookup yields CDR1 MDHEN and CDR2 SYDVKM. With V trimmed by 5 bases and J by 6 bases, 17 bases remained unmatched. The CDR3 runs 18 residues. The CDR3 coding sequence is TGTGCCAGCAGTCTGTGGGGACAGGGCCCCGGAGTGGGTCAGCCCCAGCATTTT. Residues: CASSLWGQGPGVGQPQHF.

This chain joins TRBV30 and TRBJ1-2, with 9 bases matching TRBD1. J lost 2 bases, V lost 2 bases, and 6 bases had no gene match. The length of the CDR3 is 15 residues. Germline values: CDR1 GTSNPN, CDR2 SVGIG (reference sequence). CDR3 coding DNA: TGTGCCTGGAGTCGAGGGACAGGGCTGAACTATGGCTACACCTTC. As protein: CAWSRGTGLNYGYTF.

The chain couples TRBV6-6 to TRBJ2-7; possibly TRBD2 for D (5 bases). V was clipped by 2 bases and J by 1 base, with 6 bases between them. CDR3 length: 13 amino acids. Germline CDR1 and CDR2: MNHNY and SVGAGI (reference sequence). CDR3 coding DNA: TGTGCCAGCAGTTACCGGACTTCCTACGAGCAGTACTTC. Residues: CASSYRTSYEQYF.

This clone has just one count. V gene TRBV13 combines with J gene TRBJ1-2; 7 bases fit TRBD1. J was trimmed by 6 bases and V by 4 bases; bases with no gene match: 5. CDR1 is PRHDT and CDR2 is FYEKMQ in the germline V gene (reference sequence). There are 13 residues in the CDR3. The DNA of the CDR3 is TGTGCCAGCAGCTCCACAGGGGTGCATGGCTACACCTTC. Its translation: CASSSTGVHGYTF.

The CDR3 region is CASSHLQGVFYEQYF. The CDR3 DNA reads TGTGCCAGCAGCCATTTACAGGGGGTTTTCTACGAGCAGTACTTC. V usage is TRBV14 and J usage is TRBJ2-7; TRBD1 matches 8 bases. Germline assignment: CDR1 SGHDN and CDR2 FVKESK. The CDR3 spans 15 residues. The V gene end was trimmed by 3 bases and the J gene end by 3 bases; junction bases not matched to a gene: 7.

There are a few counts of this clone. This chain connects TRBV28 to TRBJ2-7; possible D gene TRBD2, 6 bases. The CDR3 runs to 19 residues. CDR1 is MDHEN and CDR2 is SYDVKM in the germline V gene. V was pared by 2 bases and J by 4 bases, with 27 bases between. This chain's CDR3 is CASSLRSAYSGLPIYEQYF. CDR3 coding DNA: TGTGCCAGCAGTTTAAGGAGCGCATATAGCGGTCTGCCTATTTACGAGCAGTACTTC. The full variable domain, its missing parts supplied by reference TRBV28 and TRBJ2-7, is DVKVTQSSRYLVKRTGEKVFLECVQDMDHENMFWYRQDPGLGLRLIYFSYDVKMKEKGDIPEGYSVSREKKERFSLILESASTNQTSMYLCASSLRSAYSGLPIYEQYFGPGTRLTVT.

The V call is TRBV6-1, the J call TRBJ1-5, with TRBD1 matching over 7 bases. This CDR3 contains 16 residues. V lost 2 bases and J lost 2; bases outside the gene matches: 6. CDR1 is MNHNS, CDR2 SASEGT, per germline. This chain's CDR3 is CASSELGTGGNQPQHF. Written as DNA, the CDR3 is TGTGCCAGCAGTGAACTTGGAACAGGGGGCAATCAGCCCCAGCATTTT.

This rearrangement joins TRBV29-1 to TRBJ2-1, with 11 bases matching TRBD2. Losses at the gene ends were 1 base for V and 9 bases for J; bases not matched to a gene: 8. The CDR3 covers 15 residues. Germline-derived CDR1 and CDR2 are SQVTM and ANQGSEA. CDR3 region: CSVEGLAGLLAEQFF. DNA of the CDR3: TGCAGCGTTGAAGGACTAGCGGGATTATTAGCTGAGCAGTTCTTC.

V is TRBV9 and J is TRBJ2-7; 14 nucleotides align to TRBD2. The CDR3 has 14 amino acids. The J segment lost 5 bases and the V segment lost 4 bases, leaving 2 bases of the junction unmatched. The germline gives CDR1 SGDLS, CDR2 YYNGEE. The DNA for the CDR3 is TGTGCCAGCAGCCTGGGACTAGCGGGAGACGAGCAGTACTTC. Translation: CASSLGLAGDEQYF.